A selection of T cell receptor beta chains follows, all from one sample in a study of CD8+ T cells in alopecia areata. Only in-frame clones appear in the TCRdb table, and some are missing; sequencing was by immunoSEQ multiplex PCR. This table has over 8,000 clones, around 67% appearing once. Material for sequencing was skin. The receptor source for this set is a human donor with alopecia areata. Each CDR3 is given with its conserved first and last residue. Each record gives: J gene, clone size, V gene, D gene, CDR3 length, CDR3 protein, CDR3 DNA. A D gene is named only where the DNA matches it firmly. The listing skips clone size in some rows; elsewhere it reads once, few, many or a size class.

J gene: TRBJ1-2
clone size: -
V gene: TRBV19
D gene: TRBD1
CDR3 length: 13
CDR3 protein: CASRWDSNYGYTF
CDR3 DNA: TGTGCCAGTAGGTGGGACAGTAACTATGGCTACACCTTC

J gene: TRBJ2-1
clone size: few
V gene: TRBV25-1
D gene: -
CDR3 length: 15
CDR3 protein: CASSVPWRDYNEQFF
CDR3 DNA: TGTGCCAGCAGTGTCCCATGGCGGGACTACAATGAGCAGTTCTTC

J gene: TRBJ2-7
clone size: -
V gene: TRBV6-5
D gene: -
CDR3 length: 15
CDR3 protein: CASSPLSGPAYEQYF
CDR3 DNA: TGTGCCAGCAGTCCCCTTTCAGGGCCGGCCTACGAGCAGTACTTC

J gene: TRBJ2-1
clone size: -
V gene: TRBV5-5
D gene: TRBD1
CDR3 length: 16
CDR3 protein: CASSFGRQGARNEQFF
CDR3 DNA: TGTGCCAGCAGCTTCGGTCGACAGGGGGCGAGGAATGAGCAGTTCTTC

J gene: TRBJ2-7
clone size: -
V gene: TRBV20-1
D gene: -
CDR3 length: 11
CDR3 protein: CSARTVSEQYF
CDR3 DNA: TGCAGTGCGCGGACAGTCTCCGAGCAGTACTTC

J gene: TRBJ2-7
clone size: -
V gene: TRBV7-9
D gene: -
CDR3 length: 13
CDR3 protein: CASSFSGGYEQYF
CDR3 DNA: TGTGCCAGCAGCTTCTCTGGAGGGTACGAGCAGTACTTC

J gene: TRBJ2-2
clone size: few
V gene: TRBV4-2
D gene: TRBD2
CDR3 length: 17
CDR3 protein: CASSQTGGGRVRRELFF
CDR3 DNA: TGTGCCAGCAGCCAAACTGGGGGCGGGAGGGTCAGGCGGGAGCTGTTTTTT

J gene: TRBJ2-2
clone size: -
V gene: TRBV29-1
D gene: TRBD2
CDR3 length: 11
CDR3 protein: CSVGGTGELFF
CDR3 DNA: TGCAGCGTGGGGGGGACCGGGGAGCTGTTTTTT

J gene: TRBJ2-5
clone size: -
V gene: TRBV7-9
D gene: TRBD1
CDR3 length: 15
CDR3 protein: CASSSPGQGFETQYF
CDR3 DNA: TGTGCCAGCAGCTCCCCCGGACAGGGATTCGAGACCCAGTACTTC

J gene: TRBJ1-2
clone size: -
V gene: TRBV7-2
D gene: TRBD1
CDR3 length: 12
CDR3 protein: CASNRGIYGYTF
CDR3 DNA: TGTGCCAGCAACAGGGGTATCTATGGCTACACCTTC

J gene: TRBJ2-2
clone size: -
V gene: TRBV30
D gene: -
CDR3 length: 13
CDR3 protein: CAWSAGSPGELFF
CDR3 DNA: TGTGCCTGGAGTGCCGGGAGTCCCGGGGAGCTGTTTTTT

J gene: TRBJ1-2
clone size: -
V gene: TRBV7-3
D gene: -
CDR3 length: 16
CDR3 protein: CASSLWGRESNYGYTF
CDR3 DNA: TGTGCCAGCAGCTTATGGGGCAGAGAATCAAACTATGGCTACACCTTC

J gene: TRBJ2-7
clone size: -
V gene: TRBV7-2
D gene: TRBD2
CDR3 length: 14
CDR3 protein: CASSFGGSSYEQYF
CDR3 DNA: TGTGCCAGCAGCTTCGGCGGGAGCTCCTACGAGCAGTACTTC

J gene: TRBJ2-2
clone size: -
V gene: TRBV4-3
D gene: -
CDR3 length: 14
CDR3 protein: CASSQERHYGELFF
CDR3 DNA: TGCGCCAGCAGCCAAGAGAGACATTACGGGGAGCTGTTTTTT

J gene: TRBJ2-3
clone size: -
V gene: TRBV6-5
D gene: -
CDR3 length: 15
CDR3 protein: CASSYHAGYTDTQYF
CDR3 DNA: TGTGCCAGCAGTTACCACGCGGGATACACAGATACGCAGTATTTT

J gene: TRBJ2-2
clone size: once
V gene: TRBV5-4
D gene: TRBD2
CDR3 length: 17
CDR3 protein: CASSFRSGGKNTGELFF
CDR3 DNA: TGTGCCAGCAGCTTCCGCTCGGGGGGGAAGAACACCGGGGAGCTGTTTTTT

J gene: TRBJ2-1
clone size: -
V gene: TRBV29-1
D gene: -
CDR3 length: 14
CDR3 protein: CSVGGREPYNEQFF
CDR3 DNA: TGCAGCGTTGGGGGGCGGGAGCCCTACAATGAGCAGTTCTTC

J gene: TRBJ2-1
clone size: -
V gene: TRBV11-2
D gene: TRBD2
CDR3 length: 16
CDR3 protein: CASSLEGGSGYNEQFF
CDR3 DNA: TGTGCCAGCAGCTTAGAAGGCGGGAGTGGTTACAATGAGCAGTTCTTC

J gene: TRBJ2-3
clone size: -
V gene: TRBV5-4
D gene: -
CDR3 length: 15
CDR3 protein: CASSLGGGGADTQYF
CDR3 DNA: TGTGCCAGCAGCTTGGGTGGGGGGGGCGCAGATACGCAGTATTTT

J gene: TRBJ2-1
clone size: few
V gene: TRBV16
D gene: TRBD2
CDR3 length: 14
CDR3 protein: CASLSGRENNEQFF
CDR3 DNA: TGTGCCAGCCTGAGCGGGAGGGAGAACAATGAGCAGTTCTTC

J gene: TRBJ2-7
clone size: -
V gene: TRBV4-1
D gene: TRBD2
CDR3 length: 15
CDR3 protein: CASRLTSGGAYEQYF
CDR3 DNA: TGCGCCAGCAGACTAACTAGCGGGGGGGCCTACGAGCAGTACTTC

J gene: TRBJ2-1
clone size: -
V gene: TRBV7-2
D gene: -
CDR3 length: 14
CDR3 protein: CASSLALIVAEQFF
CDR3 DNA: TGTGCCAGCAGCTTAGCTCTCATCGTGGCTGAGCAGTTCTTC

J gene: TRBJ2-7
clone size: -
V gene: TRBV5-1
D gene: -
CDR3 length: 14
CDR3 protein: CASRSRDTSYEQYF
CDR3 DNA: TGCGCCAGCAGATCCCGGGACACCTCCTACGAGCAGTACTTC

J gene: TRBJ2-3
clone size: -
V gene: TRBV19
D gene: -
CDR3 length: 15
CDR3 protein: CASSGSSASTDTQYF
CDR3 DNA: TGTGCCAGTAGTGGTTCTAGCGCTTCCACAGATACGCAGTATTTT

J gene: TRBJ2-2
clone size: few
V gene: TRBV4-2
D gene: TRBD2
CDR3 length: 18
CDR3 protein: CASSQGDSGGADTGELFF
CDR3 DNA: TGTGCCAGCAGCCAAGGAGACAGCGGGGGGGCCGACACCGGGGAGCTGTTTTTT

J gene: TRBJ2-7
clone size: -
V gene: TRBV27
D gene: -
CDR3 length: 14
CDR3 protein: CASSLYFTSYEQYF
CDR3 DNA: TGTGCCAGCAGTTTATATTTCACCTCGTACGAGCAGTACTTC

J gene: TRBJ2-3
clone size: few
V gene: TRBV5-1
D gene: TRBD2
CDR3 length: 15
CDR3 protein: CASSLGLASTDTQYF
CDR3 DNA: TGCGCCAGCAGCTTGGGACTAGCTAGCACAGATACGCAGTATTTT

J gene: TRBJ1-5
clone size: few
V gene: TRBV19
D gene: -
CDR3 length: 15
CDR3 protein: CASSTKGTSNQPQHF
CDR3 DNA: TGTGCCAGTAGTACAAAGGGGACCTCCAATCAGCCCCAGCATTTT

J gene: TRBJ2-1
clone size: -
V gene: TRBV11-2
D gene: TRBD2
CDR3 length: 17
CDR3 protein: CASSTHLSSGSEDEQFF
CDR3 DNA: TGTGCCAGCAGCACTCACCTGTCTAGCGGGAGTGAGGATGAGCAGTTCTTC

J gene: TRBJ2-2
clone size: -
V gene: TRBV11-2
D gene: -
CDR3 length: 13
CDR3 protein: CASSLTNTGELFF
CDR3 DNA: TGTGCCAGCAGCTTAACAAACACCGGGGAGCTGTTTTTT

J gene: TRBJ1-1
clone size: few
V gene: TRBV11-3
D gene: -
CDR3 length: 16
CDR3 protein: CASSLDGREGNTEAFF
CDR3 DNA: TGTGCCAGCAGCTTAGATGGCAGGGAAGGGAACACTGAAGCTTTCTTT

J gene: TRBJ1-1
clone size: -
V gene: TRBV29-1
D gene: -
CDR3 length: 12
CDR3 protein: CSVEGGQDEAFF
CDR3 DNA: TGCAGCGTTGAAGGGGGCCAGGATGAAGCTTTCTTT

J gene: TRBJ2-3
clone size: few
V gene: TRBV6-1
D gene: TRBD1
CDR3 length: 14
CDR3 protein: CASSGRTGLDTQYF
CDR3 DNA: TGTGCCAGCAGTGGGAGGACAGGGCTAGATACGCAGTATTTT

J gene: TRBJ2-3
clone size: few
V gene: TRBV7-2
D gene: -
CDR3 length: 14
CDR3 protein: CASSTPNMMDTQYF
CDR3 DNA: TGTGCCAGCAGCACCCCCAATATGATGGATACGCAGTATTTT

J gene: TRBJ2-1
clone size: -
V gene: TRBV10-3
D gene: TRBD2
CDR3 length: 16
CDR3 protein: CATQPIAGSSYNEQFF
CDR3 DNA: TGTGCCACACAACCTATAGCGGGAAGCTCCTACAATGAGCAGTTCTTC

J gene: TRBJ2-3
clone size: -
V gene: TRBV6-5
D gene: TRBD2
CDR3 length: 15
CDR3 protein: CASSRTSGSTDTQYF
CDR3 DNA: TGTGCCAGCAGCCGGACTAGCGGGAGCACAGATACGCAGTATTTT

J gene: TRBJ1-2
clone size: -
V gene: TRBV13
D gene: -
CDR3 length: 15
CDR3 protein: CASSLATVSGYGYTF
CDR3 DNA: TGTGCCAGCAGCTTAGCGACAGTTTCGGGCTATGGCTACACCTTC

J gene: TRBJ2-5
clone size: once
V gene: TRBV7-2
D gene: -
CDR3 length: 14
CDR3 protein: CASSPQPRGETQYF
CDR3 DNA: TGTGCCAGCAGCCCTCAGCCGAGAGGAGAGACCCAGTACTTC

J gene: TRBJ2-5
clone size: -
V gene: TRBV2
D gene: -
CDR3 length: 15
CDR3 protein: CASSEEHTPLETQYF
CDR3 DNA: TGTGCCAGCAGTGAGGAACACACCCCCTTAGAGACCCAGTACTTC

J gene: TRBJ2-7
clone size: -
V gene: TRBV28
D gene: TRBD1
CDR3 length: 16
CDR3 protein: CASSTLWTGSPYEQYF
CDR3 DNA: TGTGCCAGCAGTACCCTATGGACAGGCTCACCCTACGAGCAGTACTTC

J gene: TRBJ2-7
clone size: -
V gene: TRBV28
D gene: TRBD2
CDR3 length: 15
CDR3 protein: CASSLTSGPRGEQYF
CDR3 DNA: TGTGCCAGCAGCCTGACTAGCGGGCCCCGGGGCGAGCAGTACTTC

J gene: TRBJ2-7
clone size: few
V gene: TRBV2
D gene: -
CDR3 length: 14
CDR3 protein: CASSVGGALNEQYF
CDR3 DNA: TGTGCCAGCAGTGTAGGTGGGGCGCTTAACGAGCAGTACTTC

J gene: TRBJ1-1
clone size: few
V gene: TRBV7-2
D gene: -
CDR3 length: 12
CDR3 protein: CASGTRNTEAFF
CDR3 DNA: TGTGCCAGCGGGACGAGGAACACTGAAGCTTTCTTT

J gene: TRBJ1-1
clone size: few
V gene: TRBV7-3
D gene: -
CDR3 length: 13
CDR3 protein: CASSLTVNTEAFF
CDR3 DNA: TGTGCCAGCAGCTTAACTGTGAACACTGAAGCTTTCTTT

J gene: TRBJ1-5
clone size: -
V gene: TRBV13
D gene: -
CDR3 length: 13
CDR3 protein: CASSLEGPQPQHF
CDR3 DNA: TGTGCCAGCAGCTTAGAAGGTCCTCAGCCCCAGCATTTT

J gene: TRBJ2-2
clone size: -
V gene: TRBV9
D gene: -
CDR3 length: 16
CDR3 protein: CASSVLRGGPTGELFF
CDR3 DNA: TGTGCCAGCAGCGTACTAAGAGGGGGGCCCACCGGGGAGCTGTTTTTT

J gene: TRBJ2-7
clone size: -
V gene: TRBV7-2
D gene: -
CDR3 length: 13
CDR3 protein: CASNNAGGHEQYF
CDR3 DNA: TGTGCCAGCAACAACGCTGGGGGTCACGAGCAGTACTTC

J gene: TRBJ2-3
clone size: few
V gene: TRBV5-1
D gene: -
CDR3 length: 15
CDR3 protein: CASSLDPSWGDTQYF
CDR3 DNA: TGCGCCAGCAGCTTGGACCCTTCCTGGGGAGATACGCAGTATTTT

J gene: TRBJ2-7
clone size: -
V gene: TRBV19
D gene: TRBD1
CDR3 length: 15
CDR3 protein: CASSIVGQGTLEQYF
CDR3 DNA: TGTGCCAGTAGTATAGTGGGACAGGGGACCTTGGAACAGTACTTC

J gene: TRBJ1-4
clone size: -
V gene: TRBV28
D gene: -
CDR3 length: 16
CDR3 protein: CASSSWGARTNEKLFF
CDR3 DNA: TGTGCCAGCAGTTCTTGGGGCGCAAGAACTAATGAAAAACTGTTTTTT

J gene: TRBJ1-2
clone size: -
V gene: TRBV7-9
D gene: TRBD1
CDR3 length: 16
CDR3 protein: CASSSQHGGQEFGYTF
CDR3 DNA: TGTGCCAGCAGCTCCCAACACGGGGGACAGGAGTTTGGCTACACCTTC

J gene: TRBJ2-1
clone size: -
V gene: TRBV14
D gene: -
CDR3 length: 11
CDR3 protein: CASRSGNEQFF
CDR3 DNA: TGTGCCAGCAGGTCGGGGAATGAGCAGTTCTTC